Listed below are T cell receptor beta chains from one sample, sequenced in a study of T cell responses to AZD1222 COVID-19 vaccine. Sequencing used immunoSEQ multiplex PCR; TCRdb keeps in-frame clones, though not all of them. The sample comprises some 130,000 clones, approximately 90% of which are singletons, and about a fifth rests with the top ten. The sample here was peripheral blood, taken on day 0 of AZD1222 vaccination. The receptors stem from an adult in good health. The CDR3 runs from the conserved cysteine through the conserved F or W. D genes are given only for firm matches. A row's size may be missing; if present it is once, few, many or a size class.

j_call v_call d_call clone_size cdr3_nt cdr3_aa
TRBJ2-3 TRBV5-1 . . TGCGCCAGCAGCTTGGACGGAGCCCGCACAGATACGCAGTATTTT CASSLDGARTDTQYF
TRBJ2-1 TRBV24-1 . . TGTGCCACAGGGACGGGGGCCAATGAGCAGTTCTTC CATGTGANEQFF
TRBJ2-7 TRBV5-1 TRBD1 . TGCGCCAGCAGCTTAGACAGGGTCTCCTACGAGCAGTACTTC CASSLDRVSYEQYF
TRBJ2-7 TRBV11-3 TRBD1 . TGTGCCAGCAGCTTAGGTGTGGGACAGGGATTACAGTACTTC CASSLGVGQGLQYF
TRBJ1-5 TRBV28 . . TGTGCCAGCAACCCCGTCCGTCAGCCCCAGCATTTT CASNPVRQPQHF
TRBJ1-2 TRBV11-2 . . TGTGCCAGCAGCCCGGACATAAACTATGGCTACACCTTC CASSPDINYGYTF
TRBJ1-6 TRBV7-9 . . TGTGCCAGCAGCCCTCCGACAGTTAATAATTCACCCCTCCACTTT CASSPPTVNNSPLHF
TRBJ2-1 TRBV28 TRBD2 . TGTGCCAGCAGCGTGGGGGGGGGTAATGAGCAGTTCTTC CASSVGGGNEQFF
TRBJ2-3 TRBV6-1 TRBD1 . TGTGCCAGCAGTGAATTAGGCGGTACAGGGGGTGAAACAGATACGCAGTATTTT CASSELGGTGGETDTQYF
TRBJ2-7 TRBV7-6 TRBD2 . TGTGCCAGCAGCCCCGGGCGGGGGTGGCCCTACGAGCAGTACTTC CASSPGRGWPYEQYF
TRBJ2-5 TRBV7-2 . . TGTGCCAGCAGCCCCCGTCTACGGGAGACCCAGTACTTC CASSPRLRETQYF
TRBJ1-5 TRBV6-2/TRBV6-3 . . TGTGCCAGCAGTGACTTGGGTAAAGCAACTAATCAGCCCCAGCATTTT CASSDLGKATNQPQHF
TRBJ1-2 TRBV10-1 . . TGCGCCAGCAGTGAGAATGGCAACTATGGCTACACCTTC CASSENGNYGYTF
TRBJ2-2 TRBV5-1 TRBD1 . TGCGCCAGCAGCTTGGTGCAGGGGGCTGCCGGGGAGCTGTTTTTT CASSLVQGAAGELFF
TRBJ1-4 TRBV27 TRBD1 once TGTGCCAGCAGCCCCAGGGACAGTGGTGAAAAACTGTTTTTT CASSPRDSGEKLFF
TRBJ2-5 TRBV2 . . TGTGCCAGCACCGTCGTAGGCCCCAGGGGGTACTTC CASTVVGPRGYF
TRBJ1-3 TRBV23-1 . once TGCGCCAGCAGTCACCCATTCCCCGGAAACACCATATATTTT CASSHPFPGNTIYF
TRBJ1-2 TRBV3-1/TRBV3-2 TRBD1 few TGTGCCAGCAGCCCCCGCTTGGGGGGACAGGTTGGCTACACCTTC CASSPRLGGQVGYTF
TRBJ1-1 TRBV4-2 . . TGTGCCAGCAGCCAAGAACAAGGGCTTCTGACTGAAGCTTTCTTT CASSQEQGLLTEAFF
TRBJ1-2 TRBV7-9 . few TGTGCCAGCAGCTTAACAGGTGTAGACTATGGCTACACCTTC CASSLTGVDYGYTF
TRBJ2-5 TRBV18 . . TGTGCCAGCTCACCCAGGGAAGAGACCCAGTACTTC CASSPREETQYF
TRBJ2-3 TRBV20-1 . . TGCAGTGTGTACGGTGGGGATACGCAGTATTTT CSVYGGDTQYF
TRBJ1-1 TRBV2 TRBD1 . TGTGCCAGCAGTGGGGACAGAGAATCTGAAGCTTTCTTT CASSGDRESEAFF
TRBJ2-7 TRBV19 . . TGTGCCAGTAGGGGGGGACAGCAGTACGAGCAGTACTTC CASRGGQQYEQYF
TRBJ1-2 TRBV6-2/TRBV6-3 . once TGTGCCAGCAGTTACCTGCGGGGGGACTATGGCTACACCTTC CASSYLRGDYGYTF
TRBJ2-7 TRBV7-3 . . TGTGCCAGCAGCTTGGGATCCGAAGGGTACGAGCAGTACTTC CASSLGSEGYEQYF
TRBJ1-6 TRBV5-8 TRBD1 . TGTGCCAGCAGCCTGCTCCTGGACAGGGGAAGTTTACCCCTCCACTTT CASSLLLDRGSLPLHF
TRBJ2-3 TRBV5-1 TRBD2 . TGCGCCAGCAGCTCCGGACTAGCGGGGGGGCCGGTTACGCAGTATTTT CASSSGLAGGPVTQYF
TRBJ2-7 TRBV6-2/TRBV6-3 . . TGTGCCAGCAGTTCCCCGAACTTGGGCTACGAGCAGTACTTC CASSSPNLGYEQYF
TRBJ1-2 TRBV7-3 TRBD1 . TGTGCCAGCAGCCCAGGACAGGGGGGGATTTATGGCTACACCTTC CASSPGQGGIYGYTF
TRBJ2-3 TRBV5-1 . . TGCGCCAGCAGCCCCTTTGGAAGCACAGATACGCAGTATTTT CASSPFGSTDTQYF
TRBJ2-3 TRBV7-9 . . TGTGCCAGCAGCTTGGATCTTAGGACAGATACGCAGTATTTT CASSLDLRTDTQYF
TRBJ2-1 TRBV6-5 TRBD1 . TGTGCCAGCGCTTGGACAGGGGAAGCCAATGAGCAGTTCTTC CASAWTGEANEQFF
TRBJ2-2 TRBV2 TRBD1 . TGTGCCAGCCGGGACAGGGGGCTTTCCGGGGAGCTGTTTTTT CASRDRGLSGELFF
TRBJ2-7 TRBV2 . . TGTGCCAGCAGTGAAGCGCTTGGCTACGAGCAGTACTTC CASSEALGYEQYF